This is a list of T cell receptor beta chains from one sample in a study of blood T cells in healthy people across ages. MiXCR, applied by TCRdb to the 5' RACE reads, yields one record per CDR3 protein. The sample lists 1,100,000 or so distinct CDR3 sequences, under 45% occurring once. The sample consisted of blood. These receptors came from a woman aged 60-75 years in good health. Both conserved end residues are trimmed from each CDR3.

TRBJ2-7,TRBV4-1,ASSREERYEQY
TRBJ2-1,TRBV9,ASSVGKGGYEQF
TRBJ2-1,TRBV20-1,SAGPKLAGEKRTNNEQF
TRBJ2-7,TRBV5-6,ASSLGISYEQY
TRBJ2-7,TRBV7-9,ASSLTRQQGSYEQY
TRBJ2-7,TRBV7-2,ASSLEVALGEQY
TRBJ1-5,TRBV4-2,ASSPQNLQGAVQPQH
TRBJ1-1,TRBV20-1,SAREREAF
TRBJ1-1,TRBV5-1,ASTNRGPMNTEAF
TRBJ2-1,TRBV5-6,ASSLVLTSGRNEQF
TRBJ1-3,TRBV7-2,ASSFASSGNTIY
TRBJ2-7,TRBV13,ASSFTGPYEQY
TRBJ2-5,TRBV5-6,ASSLFLRVQETQY
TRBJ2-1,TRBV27,ASTGGAYNEQF
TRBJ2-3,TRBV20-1,SAPISTDTQY
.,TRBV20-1,SAPLSTGGWGTQY
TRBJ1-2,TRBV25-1,ASSEIVSGRYGYT
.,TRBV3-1,ASSQVPHEQY
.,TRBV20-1,SARGGAGKRHKLSEQY
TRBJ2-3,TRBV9,ASSISPDPGARTDTQY
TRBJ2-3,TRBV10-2,ASNGAGRGTDTQY
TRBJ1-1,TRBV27,ASSRHRENTEAF
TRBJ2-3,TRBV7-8,ASSAGALAGGGTDTQY
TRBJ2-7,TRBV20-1,SATREGQALYEQY
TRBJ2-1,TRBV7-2,ASSSPGQGRSNEQF
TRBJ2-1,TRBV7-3,ASSLRTGSSYNEQF
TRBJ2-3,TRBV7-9,ASSFADSGINTDTQY